What follows are 9 T cell receptor beta chains derived from one specimen sequenced in a study of OX40 agonist ivuxolimab in advanced cancers. Repertoires were generated with immunoSEQ multiplex PCR, while TCRdb's copy carries only in-frame clones and drops some. This table holds around 56,000 clones, about 83% found once. This specimen was CD4+ or CD8+ T cells sorted from blood, taken in a trial of the OX40 agonist ivuxolimab. These receptors were taken from an adult with an advanced solid tumor such as melanoma, head and neck, liver or kidney cancer.

The chain has TRBV5-5 and TRBJ2-7; TRBD1 is a possible D gene (6 bases). Deletions cut 0 bases from V and 5 bases from J, with 18 bases between. The CDR3 has 16 residues. Germline loops: CDR1 SGHKS, CDR2 YYEKEE (reference sequence). CDR3 nucleotide sequence: TGTGCCAGCAGCTTGGTTTGGGACACGTCTATCGACGAGCAGTACTTC. Amino acid sequence: CASSLVWDTSIDEQYF.

The genes are TRBV7-9 and TRBJ2-6, with TRBD1 matching over 7 bases. With 3 bases clipped from V and 4 bases from J, the junction kept 15 bases outside the gene matches. Germline lookup yields CDR1 SEHNR and CDR2 FQNEAQ (reference sequence). The CDR3 loop spans 19 amino acids. CDR3 residues: CASSLGWQGEGYGANVLTF. The CDR3 DNA reads TGTGCCAGCAGCTTGGGCTGGCAGGGGGAAGGGTACGGGGCCAACGTCCTGACTTTC.

CDR3 in amino acids: CASSSAGTSEHYEQYF. CDR3 nucleotide sequence: TGTGCCAGCAGCTCGGCCGGGACTAGCGAGCACTACGAGCAGTACTTC. The chain carries TRBV7-8 and TRBJ2-7; 10 bases agree with TRBD2. Trimming cost V 4 bases and J 3 bases; bases outside gene matches: 9. The length of the CDR3 is 16 residues. Germline V gives CDR1 SGHVS, CDR2 FQNEAQ.

The chain uses TRBV2 and TRBJ1-2; 7 nucleotides agree with TRBD1. CDR1 SNHLY and CDR2 FYNNEI come from the germline V gene. V shed 6 bases and J 0 bases; nucleotides not matched to a gene: 7. CDR3 length: 15 residues. The CDR3 DNA reads as TGTGCCAGCAGAAGGCCAGGGGGGTCTAACTATGGCTACACCTTC. Amino acids: CASRRPGGSNYGYTF.

This clone has only a few counts. This sequence joins TRBV28 and TRBJ2-7; D may correspond to TRBD1 or TRBD2 (6 bases each). Germline-derived CDR1 and CDR2 are MDHEN and SYDVKM. Trimming took off 6 bases at V and 0 bases at J, with 15 bases between the two ends. The CDR3 covers 15 residues. CDR3 sequence: CASSLSGASSYEQYF. DNA for the CDR3: TGTGCCAGCAGCCTATCGGGGGCTTCCTCCTACGAGCAGTACTTC.

The V call is TRBV6-6, the J call TRBJ2-3; D is uncertain. Trimming shortened V by 6 bases and J by 0 bases, and 10 bases separated the two germline ends. The CDR3 has 14 amino acids. Germline-derived CDR1 and CDR2 are MNHNY and SVGAGI (reference sequence). CDR3 coding DNA: TGTGCCAGCAGGGTTACCCTTAGCACAGATACGCAGTATTTT. It codes for CASRVTLSTDTQYF.

This rearrangement joins TRBV9 to TRBJ1-6; D may be TRBD1 (6 bases). The germline gives CDR1 SGDLS, CDR2 YYNGEE. Trimming took 0 bases from V and 8 from J, leaving 12 bases between them. The CDR3 spans 15 residues. The chain's CDR3 is CASSVAGTQDSPLHF. CDR3 DNA sequence: TGTGCCAGCAGCGTAGCCGGGACACAAGATTCACCCCTCCACTTT. Combining the CDR3 with reference TRBV9 and TRBJ1-6 gives the whole variable domain DSGVTQTPKHLITATGQRVTLRCSPRSGDLSVYWYQQSLDQGLQFLIQYYNGEERAKGNILERFSAQQFPDLHSELNLSSLELGDSALYFCASSVAGTQDSPLHFGNGTRLTVT.

The chain is built from TRBV19 and TRBJ1-5; TRBD1 aligns across 10 bases. The CDR3 has 13 residues. V lost 7 bases and J lost 7; bases outside the gene matches: 4. Germline V CDR1 and CDR2: LNHDA, SQIVND (reference sequence). The CDR3 nucleotides are TGTGCCAGTAACGACAGGGGGCTCCAGCCCCAGCATTTT. Translated, it gives CASNDRGLQPQHF.

The CDR3 sequence is CASSETRGDTEAFF. The CDR3 region has the DNA TGTGCCAGCAGCGAAACCCGGGGGGACACTGAAGCTTTCTTT. The rearrangement uses TRBV28 and TRBJ1-1; perhaps TRBD1 as D (5 bases). The V gene lost 6 bases and the J gene lost 3 bases, with 14 bases spanning the gap. Germline V gene lookup returns CDR1 MDHEN and CDR2 SYDVKM. The CDR3 sequence is 14 residues long. The whole variable domain, remainder taken from reference TRBV28 and TRBJ1-1, is DVKVTQSSRYLVKRTGEKVFLECVQDMDHENMFWYRQDPGLGLRLIYFSYDVKMKEKGDIPEGYSVSREKKERFSLILESASTNQTSMYLCASSETRGDTEAFFGQGTRLTVV.